One TCR beta chain is described in this entry. The antigen remains unidentified. The data were produced by immunoSEQ multiplex PCR, yet TCRdb's version contains in-frame clones alone and is incomplete. The table shows approximately 45,000 clones, with roughly 65% occurring only once. The V and J ends lost 4 bases and 4 bases, in that order; junction bases with no gene match: 6. CDR1 and CDR2 (germline): SQVTM, ANQGSEA. The CDR3 has 13 amino acids. The sample originates from a study of radiotherapy plus CTLA-4 blockade in lung cancer. Study results and limitations: In blood, early T cell clone dynamics reportedly predicted response best, together with interferon-beta. Blood saw expansion of tumor-derived TCR clones after radiotherapy plus ipilimumab.

Focal radiation plus CTLA-4 blockade with ipilimumab was administered to patients who had chemo-refractory metastatic non-small-cell lung cancer. Sequenced material: peripheral blood, taken from a patient treated with radiotherapy plus ipilimumab. This clonotype was sampled from a human donor with non-small cell lung cancer who had a partial response to radiotherapy plus ipilimumab. The chain combines TRBV29-1 with TRBJ1-2; 7 positions agree with TRBD1. CDR3 in DNA: TGCAGCGTTGTAGGGGGCGCCGGCTATGGCTACACCTTC. It translates to CSVVGGAGYGYTF.